This entry lists 23 T cell receptor beta chains sequenced from one sample in a study of regulatory T cells in long-lasting Graves disease. CDR3-region Arm-PCR and iRepertoire HTBI primers produced the TCR beta libraries. TCRdb re-derived calls from the multiplex PCR reads in MiXCR, one entry per CDR3 protein. The sample has about 310,000 distinct CDR3 sequences, around 21% seen once. Time point meaning: persistent/refractory GD, antithyroid drugs over 5 years with positive TRAb. The authors made the TCR library using RNA they extracted from PBMCs. Specimen: peripheral blood mononuclear cells (PBMCs), collected when the disease was refractory, from a patient treated with antithyroid drugs. These receptors all stem from a female donor with Graves disease.

V is TRBV2 and J is TRBJ2-3; 7 nucleotides agree with TRBD2. This CDR3 has 14 residues. Trimming at V came to 11 bases and at J to 0 bases, leaving 8 bases not matched to a gene. Germline V CDR1 and CDR2: SNHLY, FYNNEI. The chain's CDR3 is CAVLSGSSTDTQYF. In DNA form, the CDR3 reads TGTGCCGTACTTAGCGGGTCCAGCACAGATACGCAGTATTTT.

This clonotype was recorded many times. V and J are TRBV28 and TRBJ2-2; 7 bases fit TRBD1. Germline CDR1 MDHEN, CDR2 SYDVKM. V lost 4 bases, J lost 3 bases, and 11 bases stayed unmatched. This CDR3 has 17 amino acids. The CDR3 region is CASSSRQGSFDTGELFF. DNA of the CDR3: TGTGCCAGCAGTTCCAGACAGGGCAGTTTCGACACCGGGGAGCTGTTTTTT.

The sample holds many counts of this clonotype. With a much larger clone just one base away, this may be a read error. The J gene is TRBJ1-5, the V gene TRBV28; D unresolved. The CDR3 contains 12 residues. Looked up from germline, CDR1 is MDHEN and CDR2 is SYDVKM. As DNA, the CDR3 is TGTGCCAGCAGTTTACTAGATCACCCCCAGCATTTT. Its protein is CASSLLDHPQHF.

The count of this clonotype is one. Being one base from a much bigger clone, this may be a read error. The chain links TRBV10-3 to TRBJ2-5; D gene unclear. Germline CDR1 ENHRY, CDR2 SYGVKD. The CDR3 contains 15 residues. Trimming removed 2 bases at V and 1 base at J, with 11 bases between. The CDR3 DNA is TGTGCCATCAGTGAGGGTCCTGGCGCCCAAGAGACCCAGTACTTC. Translating gives CAISEGPGAQETQYF.

This clonotype was detected many times. The chain uses TRBV10-3 and TRBJ1-2; D remains unclear. Germline V gives CDR1 ENHRY, CDR2 SYGVKD. The CDR3 sequence is 16 residues long. Trimming took off 6 bases at V and 1 base at J, with 18 bases between the two ends. The CDR3 DNA is TGTGCCATCAGGGCCGTTGGGCAGTTGAATAACTATGGCTACACCTTC. As protein: CAIRAVGQLNNYGYTF.

The CDR3 loop reads CATSDGGAMNEQFF. The DNA of the CDR3 is TGTGCCACCAGTGATGGGGGAGCGATGAATGAGCAGTTCTTC. The J gene is TRBJ2-1, the V gene TRBV24-1; the D gene could be TRBD1 or TRBD2 (5 bases each). V was trimmed by 3 bases and J by 7 bases, leaving 12 bases between them. The CDR3 loop spans 14 amino acids. Germline V gene lookup returns CDR1 KGHDR and CDR2 SFDVKD.

This clonotype has at least ten counts. The chain has TRBV28 and TRBJ1-2; D gene unclear. Trimming left V 3 bases short and J 4 bases short, with 18 bases between. The length of the CDR3 is 16 residues. Germline CDR1 reads MDHEN; CDR2 reads SYDVKM. CDR3 in amino acids: CASSFSAAGMGYGYTF. Written as DNA, the CDR3 is TGTGCCAGCAGTTTTTCGGCGGCGGGGATGGGCTATGGCTACACCTTC.

This clonotype was observed at least ten times. This chain uses TRBV9 with TRBJ2-7; the match to TRBD1 covers 8 bases. Losses at the gene ends were 0 bases for V and 6 bases for J; bases not matched to a gene: 5. The CDR3 length is 14 residues. From germline, CDR1 is SGDLS and CDR2 YYNGEE. This chain's CDR3 is CASSVGDRYSEQYF. The CDR3 DNA reads as TGTGCCAGCAGCGTAGGGGACAGGTACTCCGAGCAGTACTTC.

The V gene is TRBV7-2, the J gene TRBJ1-1, with no clear D. The CDR3 has 11 amino acids. Germline CDR1 and CDR2: SGHTA and FQGNSA. Trimming took off 4 bases at V and 5 bases at J, with 5 bases between the two ends. The CDR3 sequence is CASSSQTEAFF. The DNA of the CDR3 is TGTGCCAGCAGCTCCCAAACTGAAGCTTTCTTT.

The rearrangement links TRBV11-2 to TRBJ2-6; 7 positions agree with TRBD1. J gave up 0 bases and V 5 bases, and 7 bases lay outside the gene matches. Looked up from germline, CDR1 is SGHAT and CDR2 is FQNNGV. The CDR3 contains 17 residues. The DNA for the CDR3 is TGTGCCAGCAGCCTCAGGGGGTGGAACTCTGGGGCCAACGTCCTGACTTTC. This sequence encodes CASSLRGWNSGANVLTF.

This clonotype appeared many times. The chain is built from TRBV28 and TRBJ2-7; no definite D call. Trimming pared 7 bases from V and 2 bases from J, leaving 9 bases between. Germline V CDR1 and CDR2: MDHEN, SYDVKM. There are 12 residues in the CDR3. In DNA form, the CDR3 reads TGTGCCAGCAAAGGGCCAACCTACGAGCAGTACTTC. As protein: CASKGPTYEQYF.

V and J are TRBV25-1 and TRBJ2-7; 7 bases are a match to TRBD2. V was clipped by 4 bases and J by 3 bases; unmatched bases: 3. The CDR3 covers 13 residues. The V gene's germline CDR1 is MGHDK and CDR2 SYGVNS. In nucleotides, the CDR3 is TGTGCCAGCAGTGGTAGCGGGCTCTACGAGCAGTACTTC. This sequence encodes CASSGSGLYEQYF.

About this clonotype: It may be a read error: a sequence one base away is much more abundant. The gene calls are TRBV2 and TRBJ1-2; the D gene is possibly TRBD1 (6 bases). CDR1 SNHLY and CDR2 FYNNEI come from the germline V gene. This CDR3 is 19 amino acids long. V lost 2 bases and J 0 bases, leaving 22 bases between the germline ends. CDR3 sequence: CASSERRGGGHGTNYGYTF. In DNA form, the CDR3 reads TGTGCCAGCAGTGAACGACGCGGCGGGGGCCACGGAACTAACTATGGCTACACCTTC.

This clonotype was seen only a few times. Possible read error: a much larger clone is one base away. This chain joins TRBV10-3 and TRBJ1-4; D gene unclear. The CDR3 contains 13 residues. Germline V gene lookup returns CDR1 ENHRY and CDR2 SYGVKD. The CDR3 sequence: CAVTDGLNEELFF. For the CDR3, the DNA is TGTGCCGTCACTGACGGACTTAATGAAGAACTGTTTTTT.

This clonotype was found a few times. The genes are TRBV29-1 and TRBJ1-1, with 7 bases identical to TRBD1. From germline, CDR1 is SQVTM and CDR2 ANQGSEA. The CDR3 loop spans 11 amino acids. J was trimmed by 12 bases and V by 6 bases; bases with no gene match: 10. In DNA form, the CDR3 reads TGCAGCGTGGAGAGGGGGCTTTTAACTTTCTTT. This translates into CSVERGLLTFF.

The sample holds many counts of this clonotype. The rearrangement links TRBV12-3 or TRBV12-4 to TRBJ1-5; D is unclear. The CDR3 totals 14 residues. The V and J ends lost 1 base and 9 bases respectively, with 13 bases between them. The CDR3 DNA sequence: TGTGCCAGCAGTTTAGGGACCCAGTATGTGCCCCAGCATTTT. Protein product: CASSLGTQYVPQHF.

This clonotype has ten or more counts. The CDR3 region is CASSEEGHLYEQYF. Written as DNA, the CDR3 is TGTGCCAGCAGTGAAGAAGGACACCTTTACGAGCAGTACTTC. The chain carries TRBV2 and TRBJ2-7, with D possibly matching TRBD1 (5 bases). CDR3 length equals 14 residues. Trimming took 1 base from V and 4 from J, leaving 11 bases between them. The germline gives CDR1 SNHLY, CDR2 FYNNEI.

This clonotype was counted many times. V is TRBV28 and J is TRBJ2-7; 14 bases agree with TRBD2. Germline CDR1 and CDR2: MDHEN and SYDVKM. This CDR3 contains 14 residues. The V and J ends lost 10 bases and 4 bases, in that order; junction bases with no gene match: 6. The CDR3, as DNA: TGTGCCACCTCAGGGACTAGCGGGAGTTACGAGCAGTACTTC. Encoded protein: CATSGTSGSYEQYF.

This clonotype occurred many times. The V call is TRBV2, the J call TRBJ2-7; no clear D gene. Deletions cut 2 bases from V and 4 bases from J, with 6 bases between. Per the germline V gene, CDR1 is SNHLY and CDR2 is FYNNEI. This CDR3 contains 12 residues. The chain's CDR3 is CASSERSYEQYF. The CDR3 DNA sequence: TGTGCCAGCAGTGAAAGGAGTTACGAGCAGTACTTC.

The chain carries TRBV7-9 and TRBJ2-7, with 9 bases identical to TRBD1. Germline trimming cut 3 bases from V and 6 bases from J; bases unmatched to any gene: 9. The V gene's germline CDR1 is SEHNR and CDR2 FQNEAQ (reference sequence). The CDR3 totals 15 residues. The CDR3 region is CASSLLRTGALEQYF. CDR3 bases: TGTGCCAGCAGCTTGTTGCGGACAGGGGCCCTCGAGCAGTACTTC.

This chain links TRBV18 with TRBJ1-1, with D uncertain. The ends were cut back, 2 bases at V and 0 bases at J, with 19 bases in the middle. Germline values: CDR1 KGHSH, CDR2 LQKENI. The CDR3 totals 18 residues. The CDR3 nucleotides are TGTGCCAGCTCACCATTCAATGTCCGAGCTAATATGAACACTGAAGCTTTCTTT. Translation gives CASSPFNVRANMNTEAFF.

V gene TRBV7-3 combines with J gene TRBJ2-3; tentative D call: TRBD2 (6 bases). The V and J ends lost 2 bases and 11 bases respectively, with 17 bases between them. The CDR3 sequence is 14 residues long. Germline values: CDR1 SGHTA, CDR2 FQGTGA. CDR3 amino acids: CASSLSTQAGLQYF. Written as DNA, the CDR3 is TGTGCCAGCAGCTTATCAACCCAAGCGGGCCTGCAGTATTTT.

The gene calls are TRBV6-1 and TRBJ1-5; D unresolved. Germline CDR1 reads MNHNS; CDR2 reads SASEGT. The CDR3 totals 14 residues. V was shortened by 5 bases and J by 4 bases, with 12 bases between the two germline ends. The CDR3 region is CASSQRTGNQPQHF. The CDR3 coding sequence is TGTGCCAGCAGTCAGCGGACGGGGAATCAGCCCCAGCATTTT.